These 26 T cell receptor beta chains share one sample of origin, sequenced in a study of blood T cell repertoires in COVID-19. Sequenced by immunoSEQ multiplex PCR; TCRdb stores in-frame clones only, minus some. The repertoire has about 380,000 clones, 85% of them found once; the top ten carry roughly 3.6%. The sample consisted of peripheral blood. The receptors here all came from a woman aged 18-29 years with acute or convalescent COVID-19.

The rearrangement joins TRBV10-2 to TRBJ2-1; D possibly corresponds to TRBD2 (6 bases). Trimming shortened V by 3 bases and J by 3 bases, and 9 bases separated the two germline ends. Germline V CDR1 and CDR2: WSHSY, SAAADI. There are 14 residues in the CDR3. This CDR3 is CASSDNGGYNEQFF. The CDR3 DNA follows: TGCGCCAGCAGTGACAACGGGGGCTACAATGAGCAGTTCTTC.

The gene calls are TRBV5-1 and TRBJ2-5; 10 bases are a match to TRBD1. The CDR3 totals 14 residues. Germline loops: CDR1 SGHRS, CDR2 YFSETQ. Unmatched junction bases numbered 2, after V lost 4 bases and J lost 2 bases. CDR3 in DNA: TGCGCCAGCAGCCCGGACAGGGGGCAAGAGACCCAGTACTTC. This codes for CASSPDRGQETQYF.

J is TRBJ1-4 and V is TRBV2, with 8 bases fitting TRBD1. Germline CDR1 SNHLY, CDR2 FYNNEI. The CDR3 sequence is 14 residues long. V shed 6 bases and J 5 bases; nucleotides not matched to a gene: 5. The CDR3 sequence is CASRWTGNNEKLFF. The CDR3 nucleotides are TGTGCCAGCAGGTGGACAGGGAACAATGAAAAACTGTTTTTT.

This clone has more than one count but fewer than ten. CDR3 coding DNA: TGTGCCAGCTCACCAGCTGTGGGACAACTTCATGAAAAACTGTTTTTT. As protein: CASSPAVGQLHEKLFF. The chain uses TRBV18 and TRBJ1-4; D might be TRBD1 (6 bases). The CDR3 runs 16 residues. The ends were cut back, 2 bases at V and 6 bases at J, with 16 bases in the middle. Germline assignment: CDR1 KGHSH and CDR2 LQKENI.

The chain has TRBV5-1 and TRBJ2-5; 12 nucleotides align to TRBD2. The CDR3 covers 14 residues. The V segment lost 7 bases and the J segment 1 base; nucleotides outside the gene matches: 2. Germline V CDR1 and CDR2: SGHRS, YFSETQ. The CDR3 loop is CASGTSGSQETQYF. The DNA of the CDR3 is TGCGCCAGCGGGACTAGCGGGTCCCAAGAGACCCAGTACTTC.

The CDR3 DNA sequence: TGTGCCAGCAGTGAAGCAGGGTTCGGGGGGGTCACTGAAGCTTTCTTT. Encoded protein: CASSEAGFGGVTEAFF. The chain uses TRBV6-1 and TRBJ1-1, with TRBD1 as a possible D gene (5 bases). V was trimmed by 0 bases and J by 4 bases, leaving 15 bases between them. Looked up from germline, CDR1 is MNHNS and CDR2 is SASEGT. The CDR3 runs to 16 residues.

Comments on this clone: This specimen includes other DNA sequences encoding the same CDR3. This chain connects TRBV2 to TRBJ1-1, with 7 bases lining up with TRBD1. Germline V gene sequence: CDR1 SNHLY, CDR2 FYNNEI. V dropped 5 bases and J dropped 2; count of bases not matched to a gene: 2. This CDR3 comprises 13 residues. CDR3 sequence: CASSRQGNTEAFF. CDR3 bases: TGTGCCAGCAGTAGACAGGGCAACACTGAAGCTTTCTTT.

The chain has TRBV5-5 and TRBJ1-2; D ambiguous. Germline CDR1 is SGHKS and CDR2 is YYEKEE (reference sequence). There are 14 residues in the CDR3. Trimming pared 4 bases from V and 4 bases from J, leaving 14 bases between. The CDR3 coding sequence is TGTGCCAGCAGCCCTATGCTCCAAAGCTATGGCTACACCTTC. It encodes CASSPMLQSYGYTF.

This clone was seen just once. The chain has TRBV21-1 and TRBJ2-7; the table's D call TRBD2 went unverified against the DNA. TRBV21-1 is given as a pseudogene. This CDR3 is 16 amino acids long. The CDR3, as DNA: TGTGCCAGAGCTTGGAGGAGCGGGAAGAGCTCCTACGAGCAGTACTTC. Protein product: CARAWRSGKSSYEQYF.

V usage is TRBV7-9 and J usage is TRBJ2-1; D is perhaps TRBD1 (6 bases). Germline V CDR1 and CDR2: SEHNR, FQNEAQ (reference sequence). With 0 bases removed from V and 11 bases from J, the gap between germline ends came to 17 bases. This CDR3 is 15 amino acids long. CDR3 region: CASSLAGQLNTQQFF. The CDR3 bases are TGTGCCAGCAGCTTAGCCGGACAGCTAAATACTCAGCAGTTCTTC.

The chain employs TRBV6-5 and TRBJ2-5, with TRBD2 matching 8 bases. The germline V gene has CDR1 MNHEY and CDR2 SVGAGI. The CDR3 consists of 13 residues. The trim removed 7 bases at V and 2 bases at J, leaving 3 bases unmatched. DNA of the CDR3: TGTGCCAGCACCATAGCGGGGCAAGAGACCCAGTACTTC. Encoded protein: CASTIAGQETQYF.

The rearrangement uses TRBV6-5 and TRBJ1-1; 9 bases match TRBD1. The V segment lost 6 bases and the J segment 0 bases; nucleotides outside the gene matches: 2. The CDR3 runs to 14 residues. The germline CDR1 and CDR2 sequences are MNHEY and SVGAGI. Here the CDR3 reads CASRQGAMNTEAFF. CDR3 sequence (DNA): TGTGCCAGCAGACAGGGGGCCATGAACACTGAAGCTTTCTTT.

With regard to this clone: Other DNA sequences of this sample code for an identical CDR3. This sequence joins TRBV5-6 and TRBJ2-7; 8 bases agree with TRBD1. This CDR3 region has 16 residues. With 6 bases clipped from V and 6 bases from J, the junction kept 17 bases outside the gene matches. Germline CDR1 is SGHDT and CDR2 is YYEEEE. CDR3 region: CASTGDRRTYLSEQYF. The CDR3 DNA reads TGTGCCAGCACCGGGGACAGGCGTACGTACCTCTCCGAGCAGTACTTC.

The chain combines TRBV19 with TRBJ1-2; TRBD1 matches 8 bases. The V gene end was trimmed by 1 base and the J gene end by 6 bases; junction bases not matched to a gene: 4. This CDR3 is built from 14 residues. Germline V gene data show CDR1 as LNHDA and CDR2 as SQIVND (reference sequence). The CDR3 nucleotides read TGTGCCAGTAGTATAGCCGCAGGGGGCAATGGCTACACCTTC. Its translation: CASSIAAGGNGYTF.

The rearrangement uses TRBV5-5 and TRBJ1-2; a possible D gene is TRBD1 (5 bases). V was clipped by 4 bases and J by 7 bases, with 17 bases between them. The CDR3 has 14 amino acids. Germline V gives CDR1 SGHKS, CDR2 YYEKEE (reference sequence). In DNA, the CDR3 is TGTGCCAGCAGCGGCCAGGGAATTCCTGGTGGCTACACCTTC. Encoded protein: CASSGQGIPGGYTF.

The chain combines TRBV30 with TRBJ1-1; weak D call: TRBD1 (5 bases). Germline CDR1 reads GTSNPN; CDR2 reads SVGIG (reference sequence). Trimming took off 4 bases at V and 5 bases at J, with 17 bases between the two ends. The CDR3 is 14 residues long. The CDR3 DNA follows: TGTGCCTGGACCCCGGGGGAGGGAGAGACTGAAGCTTTCTTT. Encoded protein: CAWTPGEGETEAFF.

V gene TRBV10-3 combines with J gene TRBJ2-3; D may be TRBD2 (6 bases). Germline values: CDR1 ENHRY, CDR2 SYGVKD. The ends were cut back, 1 base at V and 0 bases at J, with 8 bases in the middle. The CDR3 totals 15 residues. This CDR3 is CAISEFSGSTDTQYF. CDR3 coding DNA: TGTGCCATCAGTGAGTTTAGCGGAAGCACAGATACGCAGTATTTT.

The chain combines TRBV19 with TRBJ1-1; a weak D match, TRBD1 (5 bases). V lost 7 bases to trimming and J lost 0 bases, with 12 bases between them. The CDR3 totals 14 residues. From germline, CDR1 is LNHDA and CDR2 SQIVND (reference sequence). The CDR3 coding sequence is TGTGCCAGTACGTCCGGGGGGGTGAACACTGAAGCTTTCTTT. Residues: CASTSGGVNTEAFF.

V and J are TRBV27 and TRBJ1-4; 7 nucleotides line up with TRBD1. The germline V gene has CDR1 MNHEY and CDR2 SMNVEV (reference sequence). V shed 5 bases, J shed 0 bases, and the junction held 0 bases outside the gene matches. CDR3 length equals 14 residues. The chain's CDR3 is CASSGTATNEKLFF. The CDR3, as DNA: TGTGCCAGCAGTGGGACAGCAACTAATGAAAAACTGTTTTTT.

The chain has TRBV5-4 and TRBJ1-4; the match to TRBD1 covers 8 bases. V lost 4 bases and J lost 7; bases outside the gene matches: 12. This CDR3 comprises 16 residues. The germline gives CDR1 SGHNT, CDR2 YYREEE (reference sequence). CDR3 nucleotides: TGTGCCAGCAGCCGCGAACTGCAGGGGGCGGGTGAAAAACTGTTTTTT. The encoded protein is CASSRELQGAGEKLFF. Filled out from reference TRBV5-4 and TRBJ1-4, the complete variable domain reads ETGVTQSPTHLIKTRGQQVTLRCSSQSGHNTVSWYQQALGQGPQFIFQYYREEENGRGNFPPRFSGLQFPNYSSELNVNALELDDSALYLCASSRELQGAGEKLFFGSGTQLSVL.

The chain joins TRBV19 to TRBJ2-3, with TRBD2 matching 8 bases. This CDR3 is 14 amino acids long. Germline CDR1 and CDR2: LNHDA and SQIVND (reference sequence). The V segment lost 9 bases and the J segment 6 bases; nucleotides outside the gene matches: 11. CDR3 coding DNA: TGTGCCAGCACGGGGGAGCGGGAGAAGGATACGCAGTATTTT. Translation gives CASTGEREKDTQYF.

The chain recombines TRBV7-8 with TRBJ1-6; D may be TRBD1 (6 bases). Trimming removed 4 bases from V and 14 bases from J, with 24 bases in between. The germline V gene encodes CDR1 SGHVS and CDR2 FQNEAQ. CDR3 length: 16 amino acids. The DNA of the CDR3 is TGTGCCAGCAGCTCCAGACGGACAGTTAAGGTCAGGGCCCTCCACTTT. Encoded protein: CASSSRRTVKVRALHF.

The chain has TRBV7-4 and TRBJ2-2; 14 bases fit TRBD2. The CDR3 sequence is 16 residues long. The germline V gene has CDR1 SGHVT and CDR2 SQSDAQ. V lost 6 bases and J lost 6; bases outside the gene matches: 6. The CDR3 region is CASRGKGLAGAGELFF. CDR3 sequence (DNA): TGTGCCAGCAGGGGAAAGGGACTAGCGGGAGCCGGGGAGCTGTTTTTT.

This clone is a singleton in its sample. The V gene is TRBV5-1, the J gene TRBJ1-1; perhaps TRBD1 as D (5 bases). This CDR3 has 14 amino acids. Germline-derived CDR1 and CDR2 are SGHRS and YFSETQ. With 0 bases removed from V and 6 bases from J, the gap between germline ends came to 12 bases. CDR3 nucleotide sequence: TGCGCCAGCAGCTTGGGACAGCACGTCGCTGAAGCTTTCTTT. This encodes CASSLGQHVAEAFF.

The chain combines TRBV15 with TRBJ2-7, with D perhaps TRBD1 (5 bases). The CDR3 loop spans 13 amino acids. The germline gives CDR1 LNHNV, CDR2 YYDKDF (reference sequence). V dropped 0 bases and J dropped 4 bases, with 7 bases sitting between them. CDR3 loop: CATSRETVYEQYF. CDR3 coding DNA: TGTGCCACCAGCAGAGAGACAGTTTACGAGCAGTACTTC.

V is TRBV7-3 and J is TRBJ2-1; D perhaps matches TRBD2 (5 bases). Germline values: CDR1 SGHTA, CDR2 FQGTGA. V was clipped by 5 bases and J by 4 bases, with 18 bases between them. The CDR3 has 16 residues. This chain's CDR3 is CASSPQAAASYNEQFF. Here the CDR3 DNA reads TGTGCCAGCAGCCCTCAAGCGGCGGCCTCGTACAATGAGCAGTTCTTC.